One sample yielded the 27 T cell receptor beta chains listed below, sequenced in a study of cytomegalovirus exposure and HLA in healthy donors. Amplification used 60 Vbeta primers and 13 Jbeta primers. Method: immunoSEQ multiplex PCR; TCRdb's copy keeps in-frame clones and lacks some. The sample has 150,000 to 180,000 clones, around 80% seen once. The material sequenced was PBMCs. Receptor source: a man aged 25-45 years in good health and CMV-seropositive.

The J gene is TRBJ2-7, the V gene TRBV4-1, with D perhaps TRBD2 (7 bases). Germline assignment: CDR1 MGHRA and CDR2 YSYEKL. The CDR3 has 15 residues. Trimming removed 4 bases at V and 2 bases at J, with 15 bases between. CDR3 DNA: TGCGCCAGCAGCCCCAAGGGGGAGGGTACCTACGAGCAGTACTTC. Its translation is CASSPKGEGTYEQYF.

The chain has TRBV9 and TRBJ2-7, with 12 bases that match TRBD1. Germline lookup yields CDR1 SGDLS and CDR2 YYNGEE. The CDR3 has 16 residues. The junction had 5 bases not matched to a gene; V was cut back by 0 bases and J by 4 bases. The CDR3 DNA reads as TGTGCCAGCAGCGTAGGTGGGACAGGGGGCTATTACGAGCAGTACTTC. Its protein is CASSVGGTGGYYEQYF.

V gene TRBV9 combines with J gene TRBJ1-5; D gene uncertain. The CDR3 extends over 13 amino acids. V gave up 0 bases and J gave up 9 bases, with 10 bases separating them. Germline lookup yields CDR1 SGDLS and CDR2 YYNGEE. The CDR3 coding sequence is TGTGCCAGCAGCGTAGAGGGAGGTGGGCCCCAGCATTTT. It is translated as CASSVEGGGPQHF.

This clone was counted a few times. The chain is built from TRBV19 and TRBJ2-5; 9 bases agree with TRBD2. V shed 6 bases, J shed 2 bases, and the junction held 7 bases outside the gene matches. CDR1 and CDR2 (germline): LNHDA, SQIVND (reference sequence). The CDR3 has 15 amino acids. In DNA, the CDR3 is TGTGCCAGTAGCCCGAGGGCGGGAGGGCAAGAGACCCAGTACTTC. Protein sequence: CASSPRAGGQETQYF.

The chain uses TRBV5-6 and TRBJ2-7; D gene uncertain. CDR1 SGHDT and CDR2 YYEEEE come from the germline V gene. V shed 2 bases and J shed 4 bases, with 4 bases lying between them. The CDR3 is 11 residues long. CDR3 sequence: CASSFNYEQYF. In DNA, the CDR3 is TGTGCCAGCAGCTTTAATTACGAGCAGTACTTC.

The CDR3 spells CASSEPSGRGGANVLTF. CDR3 DNA sequence: TGTGCCAGCAGTGAACCTAGCGGGAGGGGAGGGGCCAACGTCCTGACTTTC. The chain couples TRBV2 to TRBJ2-6, with TRBD2 matching 12 bases. The germline CDR1 and CDR2 sequences are SNHLY and FYNNEI. After removal of 2 bases from V and 4 bases from J, the junction contained 3 bases not matched to a gene. The CDR3 consists of 17 residues.

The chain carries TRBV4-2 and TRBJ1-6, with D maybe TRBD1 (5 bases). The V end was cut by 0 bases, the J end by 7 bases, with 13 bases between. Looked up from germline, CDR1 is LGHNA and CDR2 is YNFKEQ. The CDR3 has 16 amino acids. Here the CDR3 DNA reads TGTGCCAGCAGCCAAGAATTTGGCCAGGGAAATTCACCCCTCCACTTT. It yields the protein CASSQEFGQGNSPLHF.

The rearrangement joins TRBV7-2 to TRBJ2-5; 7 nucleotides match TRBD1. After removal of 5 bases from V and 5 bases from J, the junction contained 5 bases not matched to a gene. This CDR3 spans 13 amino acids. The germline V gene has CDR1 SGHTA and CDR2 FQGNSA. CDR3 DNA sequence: TGTGCCAGCAGCCCGGGACAGATGGAGACCCAGTACTTC. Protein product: CASSPGQMETQYF.

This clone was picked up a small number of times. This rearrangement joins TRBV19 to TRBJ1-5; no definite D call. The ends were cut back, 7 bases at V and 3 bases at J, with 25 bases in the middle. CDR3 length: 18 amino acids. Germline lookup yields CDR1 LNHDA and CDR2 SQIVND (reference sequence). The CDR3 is CASIAPWSEVSHNQPQHF. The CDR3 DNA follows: TGTGCCAGTATAGCCCCCTGGTCGGAGGTATCCCACAATCAGCCCCAGCATTTT. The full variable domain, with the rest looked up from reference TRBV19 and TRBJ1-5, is DGGITQSPKYLFRKEGQNVTLSCEQNLNHDAMYWYRQDPGQGLRLIYYSQIVNDFQKGDIAEGYSVSREKKESFPLTVTSAQKNPTAFYLCASIAPWSEVSHNQPQHFGDGTRLSIL.

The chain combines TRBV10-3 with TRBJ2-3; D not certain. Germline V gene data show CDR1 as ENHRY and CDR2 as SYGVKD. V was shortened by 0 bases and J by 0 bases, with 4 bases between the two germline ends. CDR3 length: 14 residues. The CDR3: CAISESSSTDTQYF. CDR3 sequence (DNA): TGTGCCATCAGTGAGTCTTCTAGCACAGATACGCAGTATTTT.

This chain's CDR3 is CASSLGSGQVYEQYF. DNA of the CDR3: TGTGCCAGCAGCTTGGGATCGGGACAGGTTTACGAGCAGTACTTC. The chain is built from TRBV5-4 and TRBJ2-7; 8 bases fit TRBD1. The length of the CDR3 is 15 residues. Trimming cost V 0 bases and J 4 bases; bases outside gene matches: 6. Germline V CDR1 and CDR2: SGHNT, YYREEE (reference sequence). Supplemented by reference TRBV5-4 and TRBJ2-7, the full variable domain reads ETGVTQSPTHLIKTRGQQVTLRCSSQSGHNTVSWYQQALGQGPQFIFQYYREEENGRGNFPPRFSGLQFPNYSSELNVNALELDDSALYLCASSLGSGQVYEQYFGPGTRLTVT.

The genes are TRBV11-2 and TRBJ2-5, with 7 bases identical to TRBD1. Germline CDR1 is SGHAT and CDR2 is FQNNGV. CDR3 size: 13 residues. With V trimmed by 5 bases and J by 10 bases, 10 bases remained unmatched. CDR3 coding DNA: TGTGCCAGCAGCGCAAGAGGGGGCGCCTTCCAGTACTTC. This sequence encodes CASSARGGAFQYF.

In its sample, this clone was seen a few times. The CDR3 loop is CASSVPPTRSGANVLTF. In nucleotides, the CDR3 is TGTGCCAGCAGTGTCCCTCCGACGCGGTCTGGGGCCAACGTCCTGACTTTC. The V gene is TRBV6-1, the J gene TRBJ2-6; D uncertain. CDR3 size: 17 residues. Trimming pared 4 bases from V and 1 base from J, leaving 14 bases between. Germline V gives CDR1 MNHNS, CDR2 SASEGT.

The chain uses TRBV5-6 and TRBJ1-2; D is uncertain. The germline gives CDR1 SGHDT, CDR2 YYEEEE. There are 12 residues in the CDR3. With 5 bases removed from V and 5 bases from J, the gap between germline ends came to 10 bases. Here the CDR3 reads CASRIDGYGYTF. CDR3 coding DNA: TGTGCCAGCAGGATCGACGGGTATGGCTACACCTTC.

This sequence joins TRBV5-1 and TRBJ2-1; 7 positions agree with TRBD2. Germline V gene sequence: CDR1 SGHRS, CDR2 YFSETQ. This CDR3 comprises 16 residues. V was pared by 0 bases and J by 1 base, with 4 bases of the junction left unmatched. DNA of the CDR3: TGCGCCAGCAGCTTGGTGGGCGGGAGATCCTACAATGAGCAGTTCTTC. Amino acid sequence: CASSLVGGRSYNEQFF.

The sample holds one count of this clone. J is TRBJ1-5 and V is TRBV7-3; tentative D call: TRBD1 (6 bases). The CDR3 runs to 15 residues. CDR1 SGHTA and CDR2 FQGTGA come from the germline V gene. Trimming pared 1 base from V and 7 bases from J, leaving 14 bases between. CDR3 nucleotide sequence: TGTGCCAGCAGCTTAAACGGACAGTTTGGGCAGCCCCAGCATTTT. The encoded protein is CASSLNGQFGQPQHF.

The CDR3 here is CASSWRDGGNTEAFF. The DNA of the CDR3 is TGCGCCAGCAGCTGGAGGGACGGAGGGAACACTGAAGCTTTCTTT. This chain links TRBV5-1 with TRBJ1-1; D is possibly TRBD1 (5 bases). Germline V lookup: CDR1 SGHRS, CDR2 YFSETQ. The CDR3 spans 15 residues. V was pared by 3 bases and J by 1 base, with 13 bases between.

The CDR3 spells CSVSPSGSVEVGNEQFF. The CDR3 bases are TGCAGCGTTTCCCCTTCCGGTAGTGTGGAGGTGGGTAATGAGCAGTTCTTC. The chain couples TRBV29-1 to TRBJ2-1; maybe TRBD2 (5 bases). The length of the CDR3 is 17 residues. V gave up 5 bases and J gave up 7 bases, with 27 bases separating them. CDR1 SQVTM and CDR2 ANQGSEA come from the germline V gene.

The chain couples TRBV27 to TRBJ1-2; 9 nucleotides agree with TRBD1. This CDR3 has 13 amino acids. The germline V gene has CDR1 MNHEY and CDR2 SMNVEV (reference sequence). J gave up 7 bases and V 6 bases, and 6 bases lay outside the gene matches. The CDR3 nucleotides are TGTGCCAGCAGAGGGACAGGGACGGGTGGCTACACCTTC. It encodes CASRGTGTGGYTF.

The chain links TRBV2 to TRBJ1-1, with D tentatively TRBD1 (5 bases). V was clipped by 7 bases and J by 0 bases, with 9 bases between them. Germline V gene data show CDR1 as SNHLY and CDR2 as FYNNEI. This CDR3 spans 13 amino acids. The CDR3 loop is CASNRNLNTEAFF. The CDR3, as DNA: TGTGCCAGCAACAGGAACCTGAACACTGAAGCTTTCTTT.

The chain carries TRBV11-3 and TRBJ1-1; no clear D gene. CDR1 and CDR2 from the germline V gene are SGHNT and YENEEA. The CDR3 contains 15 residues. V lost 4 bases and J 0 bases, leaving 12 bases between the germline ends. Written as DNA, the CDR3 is TGTGCCAGCAGCTCCAAGAAACAGCTGAACACTGAAGCTTTCTTT. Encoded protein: CASSSKKQLNTEAFF.

The CDR3 DNA reads TGTGCCAGTAGTATAATCGGCAGGGGGCTCAATCAGCCCCAGCATTTT. Amino acid sequence: CASSIIGRGLNQPQHF. The chain has TRBV19 and TRBJ1-5; 8 positions match TRBD1. V dropped 2 bases and J dropped 3; count of bases not matched to a gene: 6. Germline values: CDR1 LNHDA, CDR2 SQIVND (reference sequence). This CDR3 comprises 16 residues.

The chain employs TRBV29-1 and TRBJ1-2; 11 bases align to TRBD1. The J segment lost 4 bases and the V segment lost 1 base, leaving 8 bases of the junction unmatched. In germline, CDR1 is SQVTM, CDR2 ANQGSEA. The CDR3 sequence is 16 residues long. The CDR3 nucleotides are TGCAGCGTTGAAGCCAGGGGACAGGGGGTAGGCTATGGCTACACCTTC. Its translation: CSVEARGQGVGYGYTF. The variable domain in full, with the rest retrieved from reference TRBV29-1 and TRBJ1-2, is SAVISQKPSRDICQRGTSLTIQCQVDSQVTMMFWYRQQPGQSLTLIATANQGSEATYESGFVIDKFPISRPNLTFSTLTVSNMSPEDSSIYLCSVEARGQGVGYGYTFGSGTRLTVV.

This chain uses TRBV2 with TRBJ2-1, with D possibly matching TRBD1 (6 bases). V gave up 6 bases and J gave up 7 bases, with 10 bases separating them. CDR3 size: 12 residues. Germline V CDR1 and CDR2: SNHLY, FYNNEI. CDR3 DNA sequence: TGTGCCAGCAGCGCAACAGGGAATGAGCAGTTCTTC. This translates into CASSATGNEQFF.

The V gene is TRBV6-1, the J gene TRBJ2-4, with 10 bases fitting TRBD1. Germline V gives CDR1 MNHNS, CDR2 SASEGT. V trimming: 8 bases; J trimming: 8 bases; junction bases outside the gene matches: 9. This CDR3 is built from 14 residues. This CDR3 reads CASRTGGVMDIQYF. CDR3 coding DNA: TGTGCCAGCCGGACAGGGGGAGTAATGGACATTCAGTACTTC.

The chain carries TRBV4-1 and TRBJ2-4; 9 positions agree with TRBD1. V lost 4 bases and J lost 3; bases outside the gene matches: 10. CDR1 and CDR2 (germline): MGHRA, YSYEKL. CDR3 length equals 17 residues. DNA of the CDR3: TGCGCCAGCAGCCCACAACAGGGGGCTTTTGTCAAAAACATTCAGTACTTC. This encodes CASSPQQGAFVKNIQYF.

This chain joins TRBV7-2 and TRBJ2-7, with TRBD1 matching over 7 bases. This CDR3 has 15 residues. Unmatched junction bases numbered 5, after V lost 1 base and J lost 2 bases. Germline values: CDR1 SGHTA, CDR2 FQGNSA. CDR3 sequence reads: CASSLVEGTAYEQYF. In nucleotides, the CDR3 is TGTGCCAGCAGCTTAGTGGAAGGGACAGCCTACGAGCAGTACTTC.